The T cell receptor beta chain under discussion was sequenced for a study of Ad26.COV2.S vaccination and SARS-CoV-2 variants. Study-wide results and limits: Researchers reported similar non-spike TCR breadth in vaccine and placebo recipients.

Treatment here: roughly 20 received Ad26.COV2.S at low or high dose, single or two shots; five or six received placebo; per-sample allocation not given. The investigators took samples on day 63 after the first vaccine or placebo injection. Sequenced by immunoSEQ multiplex PCR; TCRdb stores in-frame clones only, minus some. The sample has 400,000 to 450,000 clones; around 92% are singletons. The CDR3 spans 16 residues. V was cut by 3 bases and J by 1 base, with 16 bases left in between. Germline lookup yields CDR1 KGHSH and CDR2 LQKENI. A remark on this clone: The antigen is unknown.

The sample here was peripheral blood, taken in a trial of Ad26.COV2.S vaccine versus placebo. The gene calls are TRBV18 and TRBJ2-7, with D hard to call. This clonotype was obtained from a person between 18 and 65 years old who received the Ad26.COV2.S COVID-19 vaccine or a placebo. The CDR3 nucleotides are TGTGCCAGCTCACCCATCCAAGGGCCGGGTTCCTACGAGCAGTACTTC. Its protein is CASSPIQGPGSYEQYF.